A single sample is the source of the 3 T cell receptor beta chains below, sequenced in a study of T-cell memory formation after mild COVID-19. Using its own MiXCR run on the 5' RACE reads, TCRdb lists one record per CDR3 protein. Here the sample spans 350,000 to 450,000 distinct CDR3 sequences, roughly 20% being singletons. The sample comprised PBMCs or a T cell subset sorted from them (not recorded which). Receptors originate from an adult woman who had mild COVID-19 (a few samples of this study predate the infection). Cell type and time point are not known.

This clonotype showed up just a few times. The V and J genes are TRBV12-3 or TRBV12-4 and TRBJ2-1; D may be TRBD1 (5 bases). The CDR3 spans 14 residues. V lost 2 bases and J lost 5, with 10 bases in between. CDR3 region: CASSLSQGHNEQFF. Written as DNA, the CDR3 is TGTGCCAGCAGTTTATCGCAGGGCCACAATGAGCAGTTCTTC.

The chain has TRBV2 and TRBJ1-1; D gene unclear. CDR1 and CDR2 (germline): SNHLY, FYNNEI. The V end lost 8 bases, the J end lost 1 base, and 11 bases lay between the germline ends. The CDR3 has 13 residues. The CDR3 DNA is TGTGCCAGCTTACTGAGCCCGAACACTGAAGCTTTCTTT. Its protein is CASLLSPNTEAFF.

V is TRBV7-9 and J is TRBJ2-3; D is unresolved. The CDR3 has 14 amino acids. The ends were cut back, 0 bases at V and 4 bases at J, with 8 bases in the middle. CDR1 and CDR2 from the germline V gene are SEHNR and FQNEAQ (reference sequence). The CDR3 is CASSLAGSADTQYF. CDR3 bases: TGTGCCAGCAGCTTAGCCGGGTCCGCAGATACGCAGTATTTT.